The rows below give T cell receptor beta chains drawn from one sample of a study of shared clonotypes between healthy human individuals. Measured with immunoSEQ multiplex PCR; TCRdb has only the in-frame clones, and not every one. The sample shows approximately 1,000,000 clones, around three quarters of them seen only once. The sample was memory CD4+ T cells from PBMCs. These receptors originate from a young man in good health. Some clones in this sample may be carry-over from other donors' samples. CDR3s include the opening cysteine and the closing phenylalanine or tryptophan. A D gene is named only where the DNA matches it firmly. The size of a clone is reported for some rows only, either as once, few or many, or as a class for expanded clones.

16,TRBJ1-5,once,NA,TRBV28,CASSLAGALKNQPQHF,TGTGCCAGCAGCCTGGCGGGGGCGCTTAAAAATCAGCCCCAGCATTTT
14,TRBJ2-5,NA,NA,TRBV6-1,CASREQSGTKTQYF,TGTGCCAGTCGGGAACAAAGCGGGACAAAGACCCAGTACTTC
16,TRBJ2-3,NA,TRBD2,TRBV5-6,CASSLGLAGRTDTQYF,TGTGCCAGCAGCTTGGGACTAGCGGGAAGGACAGATACGCAGTATTTT
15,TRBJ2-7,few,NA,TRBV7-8,CASSSRGEARDEQYF,TGTGCCAGCAGCTCGCGGGGTGAAGCCCGCGACGAGCAGTACTTC
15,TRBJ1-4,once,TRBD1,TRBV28,CASSLRQGRGEKLFF,TGTGCCAGCAGTTTAAGACAGGGGAGAGGGGAAAAACTGTTTTTT
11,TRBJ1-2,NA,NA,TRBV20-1,CSGRDPYGYTF,TGCAGTGGTCGAGACCCCTATGGCTACACCTTC
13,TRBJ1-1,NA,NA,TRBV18,CASSPQPNTEAFF,TGTGCCAGCTCACCTCAGCCGAACACTGAAGCTTTCTTT
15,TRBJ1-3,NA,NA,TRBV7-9,CASRDLRGRGDTIYF,TGTGCCAGCAGGGACCTTAGGGGCCGGGGCGACACCATATATTTT
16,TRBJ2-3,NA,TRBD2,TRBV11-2,CASSLVAGGITDTQYF,TGTGCCAGCAGCTTAGTCGCGGGAGGCATCACAGATACGCAGTATTTT
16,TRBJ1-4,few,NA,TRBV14,CASSQHSGTRGEKLFF,TGTGCCAGCAGCCAACACTCCGGGACACGGGGTGAAAAACTGTTTTTT
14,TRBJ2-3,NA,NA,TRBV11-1,CASSPPGSTDTQYF,TGTGCCAGCAGCCCTCCTGGTAGCACAGATACGCAGTATTTT
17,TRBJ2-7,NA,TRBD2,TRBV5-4,CASSRGGSGSLNYEQYF,TGTGCCAGCAGCCGTGGTGGAAGCGGGAGTCTAAACTACGAGCAGTACTTC
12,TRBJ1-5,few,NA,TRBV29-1,CSVEDPGQPQHF,TGCAGCGTTGAAGATCCAGGTCAGCCCCAGCATTTT
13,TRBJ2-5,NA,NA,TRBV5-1,CASSPDTTETQYF,TGCGCCAGCAGCCCAGACACCACAGAGACCCAGTACTTC
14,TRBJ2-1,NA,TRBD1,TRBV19,CASKDRGLKNEQFF,TGTGCCAGTAAGGACAGGGGGTTGAAGAATGAGCAGTTCTTC
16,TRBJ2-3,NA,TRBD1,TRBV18,CASSENRGSSTDTQYF,TGTGCCAGCTCAGAAAACAGGGGATCTAGCACAGATACGCAGTATTTT
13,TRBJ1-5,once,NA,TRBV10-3,CASGQNSNQPQHF,TGTGCCAGCGGACAGAATAGCAATCAGCCCCAGCATTTT
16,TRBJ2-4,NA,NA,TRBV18,CASSPGGWLVENIQYF,TGTGCCAGCTCACCAGGAGGTTGGCTAGTTGAAAACATTCAGTACTTC
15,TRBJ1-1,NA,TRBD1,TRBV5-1,CASSLGRGQGTEAFF,TGCGCCAGCAGCTTGGGCAGGGGGCAAGGGACTGAAGCTTTCTTT
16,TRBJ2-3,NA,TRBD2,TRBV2,CASSALAGGATDTQYF,TGTGCCAGCAGTGCACTAGCGGGAGGGGCCACAGATACGCAGTATTTT
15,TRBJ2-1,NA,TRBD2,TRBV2,CASRGGLAAYNEQFF,TGTGCCAGCAGGGGTGGGCTAGCGGCCTACAATGAGCAGTTCTTC
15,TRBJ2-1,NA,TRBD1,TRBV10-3,CAIWTGANRDNEQFF,TGTGCCATTTGGACAGGGGCCAACCGAGACAATGAGCAGTTCTTC
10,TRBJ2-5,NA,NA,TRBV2,CASARETQYF,TGTGCCAGCGCGAGAGAGACCCAGTACTTC
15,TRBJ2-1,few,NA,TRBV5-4,CASSLAVGKHNEQFF,TGTGCCAGCAGCTTGGCCGTAGGCAAGCACAATGAGCAGTTCTTC
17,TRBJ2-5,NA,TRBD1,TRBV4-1,CASSQQGNRGRIETQYF,TGCGCCAGCAGCCAGCAGGGGAACAGGGGGCGAATAGAGACCCAGTACTTC
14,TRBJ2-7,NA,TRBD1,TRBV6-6,CASSPGQGVYEQYF,TGTGCCAGCAGTCCGGGACAGGGGGTGTACGAGCAGTACTTC
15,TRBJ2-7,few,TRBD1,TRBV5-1,CASSPRDRALYEQYF,TGCGCCAGCAGCCCCCGGGACAGGGCTTTGTACGAGCAGTACTTC
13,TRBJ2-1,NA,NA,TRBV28,CASSVRLFNEQFF,TGTGCCAGCAGTGTAAGGTTGTTCAATGAGCAGTTCTTC
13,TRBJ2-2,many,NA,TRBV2,CASSVTGSGELFF,TGTGCCAGCAGTGTGACAGGTTCCGGGGAGCTGTTTTTT
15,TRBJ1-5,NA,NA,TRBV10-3,CAIRAAGGSNQPQHF,TGTGCCATCAGAGCTGCGGGGGGCAGCAATCAGCCCCAGCATTTT
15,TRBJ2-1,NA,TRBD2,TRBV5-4,CASSPGAGGANEQFF,TGTGCCAGCAGCCCCGGGGCGGGAGGGGCCAATGAGCAGTTCTTC
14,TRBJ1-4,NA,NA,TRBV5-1,CASSLGGDNEKLFF,TGCGCCAGCAGCCTCGGAGGGGATAATGAAAAACTGTTTTTT
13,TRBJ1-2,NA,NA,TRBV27,CASSNSPSYGYTF,TGTGCCAGCAGTAACAGCCCTTCTTATGGCTACACCTTC
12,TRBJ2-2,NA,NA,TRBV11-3,CASSHRTGELFF,TGTGCCAGCAGCCACCGGACCGGGGAGCTGTTTTTT
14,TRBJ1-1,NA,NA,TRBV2,CASRKETGNTEAFF,TGTGCCAGCAGAAAAGAAACAGGGAACACTGAAGCTTTCTTT
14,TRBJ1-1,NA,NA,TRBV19,CASGTPGINTEAFF,TGTGCCAGTGGGACACCGGGGATCAACACTGAAGCTTTCTTT
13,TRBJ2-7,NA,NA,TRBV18,CASSPDRRREQYF,TGTGCCAGCTCACCGGACAGACGTCGCGAGCAGTACTTC
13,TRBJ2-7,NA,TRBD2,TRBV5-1,CASSRGLSDEQYF,TGCGCCAGCAGCAGGGGACTATCCGACGAGCAGTACTTC